Listed below are T cell receptor beta chains from one sample, sequenced in a study of shared clonotypes between healthy human individuals. TCRdb keeps only in-frame clones here, not all; method: immunoSEQ multiplex PCR. The sample includes roughly 700,000 clones, roughly 70% of them seen just once. Input material: memory CD4+ T cells sorted from blood. These receptors were obtained from a woman aged 25 to 39 in good health. The CDR3 runs from the conserved cysteine through the conserved F or W. A D gene is named only where the DNA matches it firmly. Only some rows state a clone size, as once, few, many or a class for expanded clones.

DNA	CDR3	V	J	size	D
TGCGCCAGCAGTACCGGGACAAATAATGAAAAACTGTTTTTT	CASSTGTNNEKLFF	TRBV5-1	TRBJ1-4	.	.
TGTGCCAGCAGCTTCGCTAGAGACCAAGAGACCCAGTACTTC	CASSFARDQETQYF	TRBV7-2	TRBJ2-5	once	.
TGTGCCAGTAGTCGACTAGCGGCTAACACCGGGGAGCTGTTTTTT	CASSRLAANTGELFF	TRBV19	TRBJ2-2	.	TRBD2
TGTGCCAGCAGCTTTTTGACTAGCGGCTACGAGCAGTACTTC	CASSFLTSGYEQYF	TRBV7-3	TRBJ2-7	.	TRBD2
TGTGCCAGCAGTTACACCGGGACAGGCGAGGGGAATGGCTACACCTTC	CASSYTGTGEGNGYTF	TRBV6-6	TRBJ1-2	.	TRBD1
TGTGCCAGCAGCTTAGCGGTGGGGCGGAATAATGAGCAGTTCTTC	CASSLAVGRNNEQFF	TRBV7-6	TRBJ2-1	.	.
TGTGCCAGCAGTACCTTAGGACAGGGGGTATCCGAAGCTTTCTTT	CASSTLGQGVSEAFF	TRBV6-6	TRBJ1-1	once	TRBD1
TGTGCCTGGAGTCCCAGGCAGTTAAATCAGCCCCAGCATTTT	CAWSPRQLNQPQHF	TRBV30	TRBJ1-5	.	.
TGCGCCAGCAGCCCCTTGGACAGCTCGACGACCAATACGCAGTATTTT	CASSPLDSSTTNTQYF	TRBV5-1	TRBJ2-3	.	.
TGTGCCAGCAGTGCTTACAGCACAGATACGCAGTATTTT	CASSAYSTDTQYF	TRBV2	TRBJ2-3	.	.
TGCAGCGTAGGAAGGGGTTGGGGCTACACCTTC	CSVGRGWGYTF	TRBV29-1	TRBJ1-2	few	.
TGTGCCAGCAGTTACAGGGAAACCTACGAGCAGTACTTC	CASSYRETYEQYF	TRBV6-5	TRBJ2-7	few	.
TGTGCCAGCAGTGGGGAGGGACAGGGGCAAGAGACCCAGTACTTC	CASSGEGQGQETQYF	TRBV2	TRBJ2-5	.	TRBD1
TGTGCCAGCAGTTTATCCCAGGACAATGAGCAGTTCTTC	CASSLSQDNEQFF	TRBV28	TRBJ2-1	.	.
TGTGCCAGCAGCCCAGAGAACACAGATACGCAGTATTTT	CASSPENTDTQYF	TRBV4-2	TRBJ2-3	once	.
TGTGCCAGCAGCCAAGAAACTAGCCCTTTTGCAGATACGCAGTATTTT	CASSQETSPFADTQYF	TRBV14	TRBJ2-3	.	.
TGCGCCAGCAGCTTGAACGGGGAGACCCAGTACTTC	CASSLNGETQYF	TRBV5-1	TRBJ2-5	.	.
TGTGCCAGCACCGCGCAGCCATCAGGGAGGGGCTACACCTTC	CASTAQPSGRGYTF	TRBV27	TRBJ1-2	.	.
TGCAGCGTTAAAATGGTTTTAGCTGAGCAGTTCTTC	CSVKMVLAEQFF	TRBV29-1	TRBJ2-1	.	.
TGTGCCAGCAGCGGATTTGGGGACGGAGGGGCAGATACGCAGTATTTT	CASSGFGDGGADTQYF	TRBV5-6	TRBJ2-3	.	.
TGTGCCACCAGCAGACAGGGATCTGGAAACACCATATATTTT	CATSRQGSGNTIYF	TRBV15	TRBJ1-3	.	.
TGTGCCAGCAGCTTAATTCGACAGACGGGGTACGAGCAGTACTTC	CASSLIRQTGYEQYF	TRBV5-6	TRBJ2-7	.	.
TGTGCCAGCAGGCAAGGTCCCGGGACGGATAACTATGGCTACACCTTC	CASRQGPGTDNYGYTF	TRBV7-9	TRBJ1-2	.	.
TGTGCCAGCAGGTGGGGCGCCGCGCCTGGTGCGGACACCATATATTTT	CASRWGAAPGADTIYF	TRBV2	TRBJ1-3	.	.
TGTGCCAGCAGTTTAACCATGGTTGAAGCTTTCTTT	CASSLTMVEAFF	TRBV28	TRBJ1-1	.	.
TGTGCCAGCTCCCCATGGGAGTCTAATGAAAAACTGTTTTTT	CASSPWESNEKLFF	TRBV6-6	TRBJ1-4	.	.
TGTGCCAGCTCACCCCAGGCCGGAGGCGAGCAGTACTTC	CASSPQAGGEQYF	TRBV18	TRBJ2-7	.	.
TGTGCCAGCAGCTTAGCCGGGACAGGGTTGATTGTAGCTTTCTTT	CASSLAGTGLIVAFF	TRBV7-9	TRBJ1-1	.	TRBD1
TGTGCCAGCTCACTCCAGGGAATGTCAGAGACCCAGTACTTC	CASSLQGMSETQYF	TRBV18	TRBJ2-5	.	.
TGTGCCAGCAGCACCACGACAGGGAGCTACGAGCAGTACTTC	CASSTTTGSYEQYF	TRBV7-2	TRBJ2-7	.	TRBD1
TGCGCCAGCAGCTTGGCCGGGGGGGCCTGGTACGAGCAGTACTTC	CASSLAGGAWYEQYF	TRBV5-1	TRBJ2-7	.	TRBD2
TGTGCCAGCACCGCCGGGACAGGGAGTGAAAAACTGTTTTTT	CASTAGTGSEKLFF	TRBV6-5	TRBJ1-4	once	TRBD1
TGTGCCAGCAGCGCATATAGCAATCAGCCCCAGCATTTT	CASSAYSNQPQHF	TRBV7-9	TRBJ1-5	.	.
TGCGCCAGCAGCCAAGGTTGGCAGGTGGGAACTAGCACAGATACGCAGTATTTT	CASSQGWQVGTSTDTQYF	TRBV4-1	TRBJ2-3	.	.
TGTGCCAGCTCAGCGACTAGCGGCTCGTCCTACGAGCAGTACTTC	CASSATSGSSYEQYF	TRBV18	TRBJ2-7	.	TRBD2
TGTGCCAGCAGCGGAGCCTCAGGGGGCTGGGACACCGGGGAGCTGTTTTTT	CASSGASGGWDTGELFF	TRBV7-2	TRBJ2-2	.	TRBD1
TGCGCCAGCAGCTTGGCCAATAGACAGACAGATACGCAGTATTTT	CASSLANRQTDTQYF	TRBV5-1	TRBJ2-3	.	.
TGTGCCAGCAGCGGGACAGGGGCCACTGAAGCTTTCTTT	CASSGTGATEAFF	TRBV28	TRBJ1-1	.	TRBD1
TGTGCCAGCAGTTTAGGAAAGGGGGGGTTGCTAGCCAAAAACATTCAGTACTTC	CASSLGKGGLLAKNIQYF	TRBV27	TRBJ2-4	.	.
TGTGCCAGCAGCTTAGCGGGAGGGCCTCTGTTCTTC	CASSLAGGPLFF	TRBV7-2	TRBJ2-1	.	TRBD2
TGTGCCAGCAGCGAAGCGGGAGGCTCATCCTACGAGCAGTACTTC	CASSEAGGSSYEQYF	TRBV7-3	TRBJ2-7	.	TRBD2
TGTGCCAGCAGCTTAGGCAGGGGCAAGAACTATGGCTACACCTTC	CASSLGRGKNYGYTF	TRBV11-2	TRBJ1-2	.	.
TGTGCCAGCAGTGATCGGGAGAACACTGAAGCTTTCTTT	CASSDRENTEAFF	TRBV6-5	TRBJ1-1	.	.
TGTGCCAGCATGTGGGACAGCGGATCGAACCAAGAGACCCAGTACTTC	CASMWDSGSNQETQYF	TRBV7-9	TRBJ2-5	.	TRBD1
TGTGCCTGGAGTGTCCCACGGGGGGCCCAGTACTTC	CAWSVPRGAQYF	TRBV30	TRBJ2-5	.	TRBD2
TGTGCCAGCAGCCGTCAAACAGGGGGGCAGAACACCGGGGAGCTGTTTTTT	CASSRQTGGQNTGELFF	TRBV27	TRBJ2-2	.	TRBD1
TGTGCCATTGGGGGAGGGCTTAATCAGCCCCAGCATTTT	CAIGGGLNQPQHF	TRBV10-3	TRBJ1-5	.	.
TGTGCCAGCAGCCAGACAGGGGGCGTCAATTCCCTCCACTTT	CASSQTGGVNSLHF	TRBV7-2	TRBJ1-6	.	TRBD1
TGCGCCAGCAGCCAACAGGACATGGGGTTCTCTTTTGGGCCCCAGCATTTT	CASSQQDMGFSFGPQHF	TRBV4-1	TRBJ1-5	many	.
TGTGCCAGCAGCCCTAGCGGGAGGGGGGTAGGTGAGCAGTTCTTC	CASSPSGRGVGEQFF	TRBV7-9	TRBJ2-1	.	TRBD2